The clone carrying this TCR beta chain is a singleton in its sample. The entry originates in a study of OX40 agonist ivuxolimab in advanced cancers. Study-wide context: Those treated in dose escalation had hepatocellular carcinoma, melanoma, renal cell cancer or head and neck cancer. Males comprised 70% to 85% of the group, whose mean age was approximately 60 years (range about 20 to 79).

Some clones are missing from TCRdb's copy, which holds only in-frame ones; the method was immunoSEQ multiplex PCR. The sample has 66,000 or so clones, less than 85% seen once. J was trimmed by 1 base and V by 3 bases; bases with no gene match: 4. CDR3 length equals 16 residues. Germline V gene data show CDR1 as SGHRS and CDR2 as YFSETQ. The origin of this receptor is an adult with an advanced solid tumor such as melanoma, head and neck, liver or kidney cancer. The starting material was CD4+ or CD8+ T cells sorted from blood, obtained in a trial of the OX40 agonist ivuxolimab. The chain is built from TRBV5-1 and TRBJ2-5; 12 bases fit TRBD2. The CDR3 coding sequence is TGCGCCAGCAGCTCTAGGACTAGCGGGACCCAAGAGACCCAGTACTTC. It is translated as CASSSRTSGTQETQYF.